This is a list of T cell receptor beta chains from one sample in a study of T cell responses to AZD1222 COVID-19 vaccine. The assay was immunoSEQ multiplex PCR, and TCRdb's table has in-frame clones only and misses some. The sample gives 150,000 to 200,000 clones, 85% to 95% of which show up once; roughly 0.9% is in the top ten. The sequenced sample was peripheral blood, obtained on day 0 of AZD1222 vaccination. These receptors all come from an adult in good health. Each CDR3 is given without its conserved first and last residue. Each record gives: V gene, J gene, CDR3 protein.

v_call: TRBV11-3; j_call: TRBJ1-1; cdr3_aa: ASSLAGGGNTEAF
v_call: TRBV6-6; j_call: TRBJ1-6; cdr3_aa: ASKKSGTRSPLH
v_call: TRBV7-9; j_call: TRBJ2-1; cdr3_aa: ASSLYFLDEQF
v_call: TRBV4-1; j_call: TRBJ1-5; cdr3_aa: ASSPRQGNQPQH
v_call: TRBV27; j_call: TRBJ1-2; cdr3_aa: ASREGNGYT
v_call: TRBV11-2; j_call: TRBJ2-3; cdr3_aa: ASNRELSTDTQY
v_call: TRBV7-9; j_call: TRBJ1-2; cdr3_aa: ASRGDGTGNYGYT
v_call: TRBV19; j_call: TRBJ2-5; cdr3_aa: ASSTQRGRRETQY
v_call: TRBV5-1; j_call: TRBJ1-2; cdr3_aa: ASSLAPGGRYGYT
v_call: TRBV30; j_call: TRBJ1-4; cdr3_aa: AWSVNEKLF
v_call: TRBV4-2; j_call: TRBJ1-2; cdr3_aa: ASSQDLGTPPGYT
v_call: TRBV18; j_call: TRBJ1-1; cdr3_aa: ASGSRGAEAF
v_call: TRBV7-6; j_call: TRBJ2-6; cdr3_aa: ASSSLAGAYSGANVLT
v_call: TRBV2; j_call: TRBJ1-5; cdr3_aa: ASSPTGAQPQH
v_call: TRBV13; j_call: TRBJ1-1; cdr3_aa: ATTSDRGPTEAF
v_call: TRBV2; j_call: TRBJ1-5; cdr3_aa: ASRFRGSQPQH
v_call: TRBV5-4; j_call: TRBJ1-2; cdr3_aa: ASSTGTGAGNYGYT
v_call: TRBV11-2; j_call: TRBJ1-6; cdr3_aa: ASSLNSYNSPLH
v_call: TRBV30; j_call: TRBJ1-2; cdr3_aa: ASKGGGYT
v_call: TRBV19; j_call: TRBJ1-2; cdr3_aa: ASARTVEANYGYT
v_call: TRBV11-2; j_call: TRBJ2-7; cdr3_aa: ASRQTGLSSYEQY
v_call: TRBV4-3; j_call: TRBJ1-4; cdr3_aa: ASSQDIPGAVTNEKLF
v_call: TRBV29-1; j_call: TRBJ2-5; cdr3_aa: SVESPGTSTYWATQY
v_call: TRBV2; j_call: TRBJ2-1; cdr3_aa: ASSESPPESPFYNEQF
v_call: TRBV19; j_call: TRBJ2-1; cdr3_aa: ASSMYSGVSSYNEQF
v_call: TRBV5-4; j_call: TRBJ1-3; cdr3_aa: ASSLDRQFSGNTIY
v_call: TRBV5-4; j_call: TRBJ1-2; cdr3_aa: ASSPDREKYT
v_call: TRBV24-1; j_call: TRBJ2-3; cdr3_aa: ATSVGQLSTDTQY
v_call: TRBV4-2; j_call: TRBJ1-1; cdr3_aa: ASSQAGLLAEAF
v_call: TRBV6-2/TRBV6-3; j_call: TRBJ2-1; cdr3_aa: ASSYVEGMGRSYNEQF
v_call: TRBV18; j_call: TRBJ2-1; cdr3_aa: ASSSSDGSNEQF
v_call: TRBV7-9; j_call: TRBJ1-4; cdr3_aa: ASSQQGRGEKLF
v_call: TRBV6-2/TRBV6-3; j_call: TRBJ1-1; cdr3_aa: ASSYSPGRNTEAF
v_call: TRBV5-1; j_call: TRBJ1-4; cdr3_aa: ASSLDLREKLF
v_call: TRBV5-1; j_call: TRBJ2-5; cdr3_aa: ASSLGGKTGGAETQY
v_call: TRBV5-1; j_call: TRBJ1-2; cdr3_aa: ASSLPGDYGYT
v_call: TRBV5-1; j_call: TRBJ2-3; cdr3_aa: ASSPDRVTDTQY
v_call: TRBV7-9; j_call: TRBJ1-2; cdr3_aa: ASSPSAVGLYT
v_call: TRBV4-1; j_call: TRBJ1-2; cdr3_aa: ASSPPRGGYT
v_call: TRBV4-3; j_call: TRBJ1-2; cdr3_aa: ASSQEWRGNYGYT
v_call: TRBV7-2; j_call: TRBJ2-7; cdr3_aa: ASSALGRGPYEQY
v_call: TRBV7-2; j_call: TRBJ1-2; cdr3_aa: ASTLSAGSYYGYT
v_call: TRBV7-2; j_call: TRBJ1-6; cdr3_aa: ASSLVGSNSPLH
v_call: TRBV6-4; j_call: TRBJ2-1; cdr3_aa: ASSEVGANEQF
v_call: TRBV2; j_call: TRBJ1-2; cdr3_aa: ASREGFDGYT
v_call: TRBV3-1/TRBV3-2; j_call: TRBJ1-5; cdr3_aa: ASSQDSGLAQH
v_call: TRBV4-2; j_call: TRBJ1-1; cdr3_aa: ASSQGLANTEAF
v_call: TRBV5-1; j_call: TRBJ1-1; cdr3_aa: ASSLKGQAAGTEAF
v_call: TRBV6-5; j_call: TRBJ1-5; cdr3_aa: ASSLHPGQSNQPQH
v_call: TRBV6-4; j_call: TRBJ1-5; cdr3_aa: ASSEFGRGPQH
v_call: TRBV6-5; j_call: TRBJ1-5; cdr3_aa: ASSYRANQPQH
v_call: TRBV19; j_call: TRBJ2-7; cdr3_aa: ASSPGGEQY
v_call: TRBV6-1; j_call: TRBJ2-5; cdr3_aa: ASSESGLGTQY
v_call: TRBV11-3; j_call: TRBJ1-1; cdr3_aa: ASTVQGAGTEAF
v_call: TRBV19; j_call: TRBJ2-1; cdr3_aa: ASSIIQGHNEQF
v_call: TRBV7-9; j_call: TRBJ2-3; cdr3_aa: ASSFGPSTDTQY
v_call: TRBV4-3; j_call: TRBJ1-2; cdr3_aa: ASSQDAGGNYGYT
v_call: TRBV7-2; j_call: TRBJ2-7; cdr3_aa: ASSFQGSYEQY
v_call: TRBV18; j_call: TRBJ1-4; cdr3_aa: ASSPQGPLGEKLF
v_call: TRBV6-6; j_call: TRBJ1-1; cdr3_aa: ASRPGVATEAF